This TCR beta chain was recovered during a study of blood T cells in healthy people across ages. Trimming cost V 1 base and J 13 bases, with 8 bases left between them. Germline V gene data show CDR1 as SGHAT and CDR2 as FQDESV (reference sequence). The CDR3 consists of 11 residues. Then a second PCR, running about 7 to 11 cycles, was carried out with a sample-barcoded 5' primer and a J-beta primer mix. TCRdb reprocessed the 5' RACE reads with MiXCR, giving one entry per CDR3 protein. The sample yields over a million distinct CDR3 sequences, 42% seen once. The TCR comes from a woman aged 18-29 years in good health. V is TRBV11-1 and J is TRBJ2-1; D ambiguous. Input material: blood. CDR3 in DNA: TGTGCCAGCAGCTTAGACACCCCACAGTTCTTC. It translates to CASSLDTPQFF.